The present entry profiles one T cell receptor beta chain with its context. The data stem from a study of blood T cell repertoires in COVID-19. Study overall: Samples representing acute and convalescent COVID-19 were sourced from the United States, Italy and Spain. PBMCs, B-cell-depleted T cells, or T cells provided the cDNA or gDNA that made up the material.

Authors' processing steps: Reference gene primer amplification yielded estimated nucleated cell counts. Assay used: immunoSEQ multiplex PCR; TCRdb lists only in-frame clones, some missing. That table is the source of V, J and clone size, and D and trimming were worked out from the DNA. This table has approximately 30,000 clones, approximately 87% appearing once. Germline CDR1 LGHNA, CDR2 YNFKEQ. The junction had 3 bases not matched to a gene; V was cut back by 1 base and J by 4 bases. The CDR3 totals 16 residues. The V and J genes are TRBV4-2 and TRBJ2-2, with 10 bases identical to TRBD2. The source of this sequence is a human donor in a cohort sampled during active COVID-19. Input material: peripheral blood. CDR3 coding DNA: TGTGCCAGCAGCCAAGGACAGCGGGGGGGCACCGGGGAGCTGTTTTTT. Its protein is CASSQGQRGGTGELFF.